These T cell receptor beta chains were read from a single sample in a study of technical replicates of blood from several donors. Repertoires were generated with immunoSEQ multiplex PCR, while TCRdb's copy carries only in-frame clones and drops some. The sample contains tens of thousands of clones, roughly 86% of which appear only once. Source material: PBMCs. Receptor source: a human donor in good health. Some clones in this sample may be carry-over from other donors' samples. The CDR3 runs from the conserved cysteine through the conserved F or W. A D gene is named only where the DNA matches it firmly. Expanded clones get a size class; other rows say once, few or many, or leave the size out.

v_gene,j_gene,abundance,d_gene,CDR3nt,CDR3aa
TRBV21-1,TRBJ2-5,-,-,TGTGCCAGCAGCAAAGGAGACAGATTAGAACAAGAGACCCAGTACTTC,CASSKGDRLEQETQYF
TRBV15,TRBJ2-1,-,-,TGTGCCACCAGCAGAGGTTCAACGGGAGTGGTGTTCTTC,CATSRGSTGVVFF
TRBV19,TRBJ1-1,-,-,TGTGCGGTAACGGGGATTGGGAACACTGAAGCTTTCTTT,CAVTGIGNTEAFF
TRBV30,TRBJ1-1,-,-,TGTGCATCCTTACGGGGGGTGGTCACTGAAGCTTTCTTT,CASLRGVVTEAFF
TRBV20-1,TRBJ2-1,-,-,TGCAGTGCTGGCCCATCGGAGAAGCAGTTCTTC,CSAGPSEKQFF
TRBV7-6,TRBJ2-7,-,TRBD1,TGTGCCAGCAGCTTAGGGACAGGCTCCTACGAGCAGTACTTC,CASSLGTGSYEQYF
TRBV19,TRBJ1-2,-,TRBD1,TGTGCCAGTAGGGGACAGACCTATGGCTACACCTTC,CASRGQTYGYTF
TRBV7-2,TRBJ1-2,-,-,TGTGCCAGCAGCTCCCGGAGGACTAACTATGGCTACACCTTC,CASSSRRTNYGYTF
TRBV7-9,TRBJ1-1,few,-,TGTGCCAGCAGCCAAGACAGGTTAGGGGTGAACACTGAAGCTTTCTTT,CASSQDRLGVNTEAFF
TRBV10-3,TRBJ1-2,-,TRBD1,TGTGCCATCAGTGGACAGGGTATTCACTATGGCTACACCTTC,CAISGQGIHYGYTF
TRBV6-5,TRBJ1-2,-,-,TGTGCCAGCAGTTACTCGACTGCGGGGGTGAATGGCTACACCTTC,CASSYSTAGVNGYTF
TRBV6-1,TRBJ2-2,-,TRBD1,TGTGCCAGCAGTGAACTGGGACAGGGTTTGAACACCGGGGAGCTGTTTTTT,CASSELGQGLNTGELFF
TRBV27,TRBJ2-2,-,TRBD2,TGTGCCAGCAGTTTCCGACTAGCGGGGAAAAACACCGGGGAGCTGTTTTTT,CASSFRLAGKNTGELFF
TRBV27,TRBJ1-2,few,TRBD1,TGTGCCAGCACCCCGACAGGGGGAGGTTATGGCTACACCTTC,CASTPTGGGYGYTF
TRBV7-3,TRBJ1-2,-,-,TGTGCCAGCAGTCCAAATCCCCGGGCCGGAGCGGATGGCTACACCTTC,CASSPNPRAGADGYTF
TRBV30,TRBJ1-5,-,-,TGTGCCTGGAGTGTACGTCCGGGGTCTGGCCAGCCCCAGCATTTT,CAWSVRPGSGQPQHF
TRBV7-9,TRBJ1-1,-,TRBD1,TGTGCCAGCAGCTTACAGGGGGGCCAGGAGGCTTTCTTT,CASSLQGGQEAFF
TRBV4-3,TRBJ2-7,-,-,TGCGCCAGCAGCCAAGATCGGCAGGCTCCGACCTACGAGCAGTACTTC,CASSQDRQAPTYEQYF
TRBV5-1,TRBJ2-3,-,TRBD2,TGCGCCAGCAGCCCTAGCGGCACCACAGATACGCAGTATTTT,CASSPSGTTDTQYF
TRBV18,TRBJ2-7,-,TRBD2,TGTGCCAGCTCACCCCCGGCGGGAGCGGGAGGGGGCTACGAGCAGTACTTC,CASSPPAGAGGGYEQYF
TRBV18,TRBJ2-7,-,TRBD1,TGTGCCAGCTCTACTGGCGACAGGGGACCCTACGAGCAGTACTTC,CASSTGDRGPYEQYF
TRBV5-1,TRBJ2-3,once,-,TGCGCCAGCAGCCCGAAGCCAGGAGATACGCAGTATTTT,CASSPKPGDTQYF
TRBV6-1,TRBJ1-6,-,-,TGTGCCAGCAGTGAATTCCCCCCCAGCTCCTATAATTCACCCCTCCACTTT,CASSEFPPSSYNSPLHF
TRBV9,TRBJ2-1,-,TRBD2,TGTGCCAGCAGCCCGCGGACTAGCGGGACCTACAATGAGCAGTTCTTC,CASSPRTSGTYNEQFF
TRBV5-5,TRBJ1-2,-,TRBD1,TGTGCCAGCAGCCGGACAGGGACTAACTATGGCTACACCTTC,CASSRTGTNYGYTF
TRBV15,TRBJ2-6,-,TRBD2,TGTGCCACCAGCAGAGATCGGTGGGAGGGGAGCTCTGGGGCCAACGTCCTGACTTTC,CATSRDRWEGSSGANVLTF
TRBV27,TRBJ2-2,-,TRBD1,TGTGCCAGCAGACCGGGACAGGCCAACACCGGGGAGCTGTTTTTT,CASRPGQANTGELFF
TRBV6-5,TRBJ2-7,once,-,TGTGCCAGCAGTTACTCGATTAATTCGGGAGTTCTCGAGCAGTACTTC,CASSYSINSGVLEQYF
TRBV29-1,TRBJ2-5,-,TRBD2,TGCAGCGTTGGACTAGCTGTAGAGACCCAGTACTTC,CSVGLAVETQYF
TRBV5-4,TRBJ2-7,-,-,TGTGCCAGCAGCCGCGACTACGCCTACGAGCAGTACTTC,CASSRDYAYEQYF
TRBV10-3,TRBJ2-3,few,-,TGTGCCATCAGTGCGGCGGGGTACACAGATACGCAGTATTTT,CAISAAGYTDTQYF
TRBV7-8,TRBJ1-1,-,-,TGTGCCAGCAGCTTAGGGTCCTGGGGAGAGTGGGCCTTGAACACTGAAGCTTTCTTT,CASSLGSWGEWALNTEAFF
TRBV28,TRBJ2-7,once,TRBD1,TGTGCCAGCAGCCCGAAGGGACAGGGGGCAAGGGAGCAGTACTTC,CASSPKGQGAREQYF
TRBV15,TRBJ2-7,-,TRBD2,TGTGCCACCAGCAGAGGGGGGGGTTCCTACGAGCAGTACTTC,CATSRGGGSYEQYF
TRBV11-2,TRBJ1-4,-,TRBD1,TGTGCCAGCAGCCTAGACAGGGGTCAAGAAAAACTGTTTTTT,CASSLDRGQEKLFF
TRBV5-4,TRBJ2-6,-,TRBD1,TGTGCCAGCAGCCGAACAGGGGGCACTGGGGCCAACGTCCTGACTTTC,CASSRTGGTGANVLTF
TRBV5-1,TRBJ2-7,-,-,TGCGCCAGCAGCTTGGGGCCGTTCTACGAGCAGTACTTC,CASSLGPFYEQYF
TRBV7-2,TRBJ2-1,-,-,TGTGCCAGCAGCTTAGTTCCAGGGGGGAATGAGCAGTTCTTC,CASSLVPGGNEQFF
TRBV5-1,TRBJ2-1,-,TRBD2,TGCGCCAGCAGCTTGGCACCTAGCGGGACCAATGAGCAGTTCTTC,CASSLAPSGTNEQFF
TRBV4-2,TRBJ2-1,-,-,TGTGCCAGCAGCCAAGAGCTAGGCTCCTACAATGAGCAGTTCTTC,CASSQELGSYNEQFF